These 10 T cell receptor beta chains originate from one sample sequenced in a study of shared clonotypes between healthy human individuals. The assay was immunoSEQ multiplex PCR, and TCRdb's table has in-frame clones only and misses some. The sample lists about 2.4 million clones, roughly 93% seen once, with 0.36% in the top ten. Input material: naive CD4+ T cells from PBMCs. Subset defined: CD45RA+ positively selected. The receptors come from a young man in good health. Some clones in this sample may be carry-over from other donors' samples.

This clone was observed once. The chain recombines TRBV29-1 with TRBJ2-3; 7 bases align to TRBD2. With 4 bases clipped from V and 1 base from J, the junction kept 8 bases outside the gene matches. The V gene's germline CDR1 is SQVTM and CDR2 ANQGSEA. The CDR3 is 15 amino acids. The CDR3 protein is CSVGDMAGGTDTQYF. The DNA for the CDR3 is TGCAGCGTTGGCGACATGGCGGGGGGCACAGATACGCAGTATTTT.

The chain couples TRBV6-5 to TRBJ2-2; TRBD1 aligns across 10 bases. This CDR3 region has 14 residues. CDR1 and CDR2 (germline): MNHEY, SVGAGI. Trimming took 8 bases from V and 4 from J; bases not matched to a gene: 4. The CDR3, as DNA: TGTGCCAGCGGCCGGACAGGGGGCACCGGGGAGCTGTTTTTT. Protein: CASGRTGGTGELFF.

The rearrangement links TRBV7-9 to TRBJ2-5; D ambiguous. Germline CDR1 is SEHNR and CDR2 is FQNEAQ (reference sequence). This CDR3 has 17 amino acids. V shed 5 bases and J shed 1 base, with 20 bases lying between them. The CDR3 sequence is CASSPPEDHFIQETQYF. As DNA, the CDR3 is TGTGCCAGCAGCCCTCCTGAAGATCACTTTATCCAAGAGACCCAGTACTTC.

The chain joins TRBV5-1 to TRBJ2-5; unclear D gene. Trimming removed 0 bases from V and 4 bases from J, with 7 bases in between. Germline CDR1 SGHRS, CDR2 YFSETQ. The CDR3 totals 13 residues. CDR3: CASSLAVSETQYF. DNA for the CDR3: TGCGCCAGCAGCTTGGCCGTTTCAGAGACCCAGTACTTC. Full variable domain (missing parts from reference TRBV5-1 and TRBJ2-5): KAGVTQTPRYLIKTRGQQVTLSCSPISGHRSVSWYQQTPGQGLQFLFEYFSETQRNKGNFPGRFSGRQFSNSRSEMNVSTLELGDSALYLCASSLAVSETQYFGPGTRLLVL.

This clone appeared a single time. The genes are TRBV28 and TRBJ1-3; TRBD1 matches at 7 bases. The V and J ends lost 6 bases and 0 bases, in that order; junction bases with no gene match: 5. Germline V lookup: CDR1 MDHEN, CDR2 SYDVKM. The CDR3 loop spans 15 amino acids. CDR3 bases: TGTGCCAGCAGCCCGGGACAGAACTCTGGAAACACCATATATTTT. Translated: CASSPGQNSGNTIYF.

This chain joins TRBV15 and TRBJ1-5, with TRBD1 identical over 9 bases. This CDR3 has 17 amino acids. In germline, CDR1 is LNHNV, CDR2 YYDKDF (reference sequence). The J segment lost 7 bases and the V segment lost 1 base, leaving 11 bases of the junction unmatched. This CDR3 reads CATSRGNTGGMSQPQHF. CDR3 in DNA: TGTGCCACCAGCAGAGGAAATACAGGGGGCATGAGCCAGCCCCAGCATTTT.

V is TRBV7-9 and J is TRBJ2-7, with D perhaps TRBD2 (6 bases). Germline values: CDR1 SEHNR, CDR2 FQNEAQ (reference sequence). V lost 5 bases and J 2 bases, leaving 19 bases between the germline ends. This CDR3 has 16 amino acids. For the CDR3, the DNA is TGTGCCAGCAGCCCCCAGACACCAGGGAGGCCCTACGAGCAGTACTTC. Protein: CASSPQTPGRPYEQYF.

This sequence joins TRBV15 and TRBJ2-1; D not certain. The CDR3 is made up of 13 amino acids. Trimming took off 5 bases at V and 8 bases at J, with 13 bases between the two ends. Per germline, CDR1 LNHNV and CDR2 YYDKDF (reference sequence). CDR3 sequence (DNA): TGTGCCACCAGCCCCACCCTCGGGCATGAGCAGTTCTTC. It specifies CATSPTLGHEQFF. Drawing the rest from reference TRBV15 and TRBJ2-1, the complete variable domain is DAMVIQNPRYQVTQFGKPVTLSCSQTLNHNVMYWYQQKSSQAPKLLFHYYDKDFNNEADTPDNFQSRRPNTSFCFLDIRSPGLGDTAMYLCATSPTLGHEQFFGPGTRLTVL.

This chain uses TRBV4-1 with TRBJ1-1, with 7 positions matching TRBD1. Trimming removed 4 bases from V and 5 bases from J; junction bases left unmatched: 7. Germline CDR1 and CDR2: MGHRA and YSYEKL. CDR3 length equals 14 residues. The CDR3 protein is CASSRGGLGTEAFF. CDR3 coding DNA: TGCGCCAGCAGCCGAGGGGGCTTGGGTACTGAAGCTTTCTTT.

CDR3 nucleotides: TGTGCCAGCAGCCAAGATCGTCAAGCTTTCTTT. Translating it yields CASSQDRQAFF. The chain links TRBV4-2 to TRBJ1-1; D remains unclear. This CDR3 is 11 amino acids long. Germline V gene sequence: CDR1 LGHNA, CDR2 YNFKEQ. The germline V and J ends were trimmed by 0 bases and 9 bases, with 5 bases remaining between them.